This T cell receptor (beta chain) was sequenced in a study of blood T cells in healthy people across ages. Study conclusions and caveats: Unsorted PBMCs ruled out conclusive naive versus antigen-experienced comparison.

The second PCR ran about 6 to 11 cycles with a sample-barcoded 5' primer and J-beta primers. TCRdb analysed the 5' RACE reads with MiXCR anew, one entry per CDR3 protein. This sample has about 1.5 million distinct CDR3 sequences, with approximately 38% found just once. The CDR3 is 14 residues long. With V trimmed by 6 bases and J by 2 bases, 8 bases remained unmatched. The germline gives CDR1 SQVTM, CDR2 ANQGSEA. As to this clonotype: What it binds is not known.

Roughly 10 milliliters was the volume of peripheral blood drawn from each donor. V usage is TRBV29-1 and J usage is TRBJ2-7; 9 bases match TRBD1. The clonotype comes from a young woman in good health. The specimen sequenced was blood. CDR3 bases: TGCAGCGTCCAGGGACAGGGCTTAACCTACGAGCAGTACTTC. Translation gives CSVQGQGLTYEQYF.